This TCR beta chain was sequenced in a study of blood T cell repertoires in COVID-19. Across the whole study: Collection of acute and convalescent COVID-19 samples took place in the United States, Italy and Spain. PBMCs, B-cell-depleted T cells, or T cells were the source of the cDNA or gDNA that made up the material.

Source study methods: Amplification of reference gene primers was used by the study to estimate nucleated cell counts. Repertoires were generated with immunoSEQ multiplex PCR, while TCRdb's copy carries only in-frame clones and drops some. That table gives V, J and clone size, and the DNA gave D and trimming. The table has fewer than 30,000 clones, roughly 83% seen once. Trimming removed 3 bases from V and 0 bases from J; junction bases left unmatched: 5. The length of the CDR3 is 17 residues. The germline V gene has CDR1 SGHRS and CDR2 YFSETQ. V usage is TRBV5-1 and J usage is TRBJ2-5; 13 bases are shared with TRBD2. The source material was peripheral blood. The clonotype originates from a human donor in a cohort sampled during active COVID-19. CDR3 sequence (DNA): TGCGCCAGCAGCTACGGACTAGCGGGGGTGTACCAAGAGACCCAGTACTTC. This gives the protein CASSYGLAGVYQETQYF.